These T cell receptor beta chains were read from a single sample in a study of blood T cells in healthy people across ages. TCRdb reprocessed the 5' RACE reads via MiXCR and lists one record per CDR3 protein. The repertoire holds approximately 800,000 distinct CDR3 sequences, with roughly 25% as singletons. The same sample was also studied in work on T cells of mothers and their children.

Sequenced: blood. The receptors stem from a boy between 10 and 17 years old in good health. Each CDR3 is given with its conserved first and last residue. The D gene is left open where the match is weak. Clone size is stated in some rows and not others, as once, few, many or a class when expanded.

clone size: NA
J gene: TRBJ2-3
V gene: TRBV7-3
D gene: TRBD2
CDR3 protein: CASSLRVAGGPPDTQYF
CDR3 DNA: TGTGCCAGCAGCTTAAGGGTAGCGGGAGGGCCCCCCGATACGCAGTATTTT

clone size: few
J gene: TRBJ1-2
V gene: TRBV20-1
D gene: NA
CDR3 protein: CSARTRAFGYTF
CDR3 DNA: TGCAGTGCTCGGACACGCGCTTTTGGCTACACCTTC

clone size: NA
J gene: TRBJ1-4
V gene: TRBV6-6
D gene: NA
CDR3 protein: CASSYSQGGEKLFF
CDR3 DNA: TGTGCCAGCAGTTACTCGCAGGGTGGTGAAAAACTGTTTTTT

clone size: few
J gene: TRBJ2-7
V gene: TRBV7-9
D gene: TRBD1
CDR3 protein: CASSPDPGQGPRDEQYF
CDR3 DNA: TGTGCCAGCAGCCCCGACCCGGGACAGGGCCCGAGGGACGAGCAGTACTTC

clone size: NA
J gene: TRBJ1-5
V gene: TRBV29-1
D gene: NA
CDR3 protein: CSVDEGSSNQPQHF
CDR3 DNA: TGCAGCGTTGATGAGGGTTCGAGCAATCAGCCCCAGCATTTT

clone size: NA
J gene: TRBJ1-6
V gene: TRBV5-1
D gene: NA
CDR3 protein: CASSLGAGYLGSPLHF
CDR3 DNA: TGCGCCAGCAGCTTGGGCGCCGGGTACCTAGGTTCACCCCTCCACTTT

clone size: NA
J gene: TRBJ1-1
V gene: TRBV10-2
D gene: NA
CDR3 protein: CASSLPGVDEAFF
CDR3 DNA: TGCGCCAGCAGCCTCCCAGGGGTAGATGAAGCTTTCTTT

clone size: NA
J gene: TRBJ2-7
V gene: TRBV12-3/TRBV12-4
D gene: TRBD2
CDR3 protein: CASSYQSGVNEQYF
CDR3 DNA: TGTGCCAGCAGTTATCAAAGCGGGGTCAACGAGCAGTACTTC

clone size: few
J gene: TRBJ2-6
V gene: TRBV7-8
D gene: TRBD1
CDR3 protein: CASSSWDSYSGANVLTF
CDR3 DNA: TGTGCCAGCAGCTCATGGGACAGTTACTCTGGGGCCAACGTCCTGACTTTC

clone size: NA
J gene: TRBJ1-2
V gene: TRBV7-9
D gene: TRBD1
CDR3 protein: CASSFVKIRGPSYGYTF
CDR3 DNA: TGTGCCAGCAGCTTCGTTAAAATTAGGGGGCCCAGCTATGGCTACACCTTC

clone size: NA
J gene: TRBJ1-5
V gene: TRBV30
D gene: NA
CDR3 protein: CAWSGGAVNQPQHF
CDR3 DNA: TGTGCCTGGAGTGGCGGGGCAGTCAATCAGCCCCAGCATTTT

clone size: NA
J gene: TRBJ1-5
V gene: TRBV15
D gene: NA
CDR3 protein: CATSPTTHWEGSNQPQHF
CDR3 DNA: TGTGCCACCAGCCCTACAACCCATTGGGAGGGGAGCAATCAGCCCCAGCATTTT

clone size: NA
J gene: TRBJ2-2
V gene: TRBV12-5
D gene: TRBD1
CDR3 protein: CASGTGVQNTGELFF
CDR3 DNA: TGTGCTAGTGGTACAGGGGTCCAAAATACCGGGGAGCTGTTTTTT

clone size: NA
J gene: TRBJ2-5
V gene: TRBV7-6
D gene: NA
CDR3 protein: CASSHPGSFQYF
CDR3 DNA: TGTGCCAGCAGCCATCCGGGAAGTTTTCAGTACTTC

clone size: NA
J gene: TRBJ2-3
V gene: TRBV5-1
D gene: NA
CDR3 protein: CASSLGQITDTQYF
CDR3 DNA: TGCGCCAGCAGCTTGGGACAGATCACAGATACGCAGTATTTT

clone size: few
J gene: TRBJ1-1
V gene: TRBV6-1
D gene: TRBD1
CDR3 protein: CAARGTGDRYTEAFF
CDR3 DNA: TGTGCCGCCAGGGGGACAGGGGATAGATACACTGAAGCTTTCTTT

clone size: many
J gene: TRBJ1-1
V gene: TRBV4-2
D gene: NA
CDR3 protein: CASSQVGAGKNTEAFF
CDR3 DNA: TGTGCCAGCAGCCAAGTTGGTGCAGGGAAGAACACTGAAGCTTTCTTT

clone size: NA
J gene: TRBJ1-4
V gene: TRBV20-1
D gene: NA
CDR3 protein: CSALEGSLEKLFF
CDR3 DNA: TGCAGTGCTTTAGAAGGGAGTCTAGAAAAACTGTTTTTT

clone size: NA
J gene: TRBJ2-5
V gene: TRBV10-3
D gene: TRBD2
CDR3 protein: CAIKAPSGGRETQYF
CDR3 DNA: TGTGCCATCAAGGCCCCTAGCGGGGGTCGAGAGACCCAGTACTTC

clone size: NA
J gene: TRBJ1-4
V gene: TRBV5-1
D gene: NA
CDR3 protein: CASSLTRINEKLFF
CDR3 DNA: TGCGCCAGCAGCTTAACCAGGATAAATGAAAAACTGTTTTTT

clone size: NA
J gene: TRBJ1-2
V gene: TRBV28
D gene: NA
CDR3 protein: CATRREDYGYTF
CDR3 DNA: TGTGCCACCCGGAGGGAGGACTATGGCTACACCTTC

clone size: few
J gene: TRBJ2-5
V gene: TRBV12-3/TRBV12-4
D gene: NA
CDR3 protein: CASSVAGTQETQYF
CDR3 DNA: TGTGCCAGCAGTGTAGCCGGGACCCAAGAGACCCAGTACTTC

clone size: few
J gene: TRBJ2-1
V gene: TRBV10-3
D gene: NA
CDR3 protein: CAISPGLGGDEQFF
CDR3 DNA: TGTGCCATCAGTCCGGGACTGGGAGGCGATGAGCAGTTCTTC

clone size: NA
J gene: TRBJ2-7
V gene: TRBV29-1
D gene: TRBD1
CDR3 protein: CSVAHTGGGYEQYF
CDR3 DNA: TGCAGCGTTGCCCATACAGGGGGCGGGTACGAGCAGTACTTC

clone size: few
J gene: TRBJ2-1
V gene: TRBV20-1
D gene: TRBD2
CDR3 protein: CSAPSSGGHNEQFF
CDR3 DNA: TGCAGTGCTCCCTCGAGCGGGGGCCACAATGAGCAGTTCTTC

clone size: NA
J gene: TRBJ2-5
V gene: TRBV12-5
D gene: NA
CDR3 protein: CASSNLTGHETQYF
CDR3 DNA: TGTGCTAGTAGTAATTTAACAGGGCACGAGACCCAGTACTTC

clone size: NA
J gene: TRBJ2-7
V gene: TRBV7-9
D gene: NA
CDR3 protein: CASQQAVYPYEQYF
CDR3 DNA: TGTGCCAGTCAACAGGCGGTTTACCCCTACGAGCAGTACTTC

clone size: NA
J gene: TRBJ1-4
V gene: TRBV5-1
D gene: NA
CDR3 protein: CASSFTDPNEKLFF
CDR3 DNA: TGCGCCAGCAGCTTTACTGACCCAAATGAAAAACTGTTTTTT

clone size: few
J gene: TRBJ1-3
V gene: TRBV4-1
D gene: NA
CDR3 protein: CASSRLGTVGEQYHIYF
CDR3 DNA: TGCGCCAGCAGCCGGCTTGGGACTGTGGGGGAACAGTACCATATATATTTT

clone size: NA
J gene: TRBJ1-4
V gene: TRBV9
D gene: NA
CDR3 protein: CASSAGAYEKLFF
CDR3 DNA: TGTGCCAGCAGCGCAGGTGCTTACGAAAAACTGTTTTTT

clone size: few
J gene: TRBJ2-7
V gene: TRBV13
D gene: NA
CDR3 protein: CASSTPEGYEQYF
CDR3 DNA: TGTGCCAGCAGCACCCCCGAGGGCTACGAGCAGTACTTC

clone size: NA
J gene: TRBJ2-6
V gene: TRBV29-1
D gene: NA
CDR3 protein: CSVEDPTGPGANVLTF
CDR3 DNA: TGCAGCGTTGAAGATCCCACGGGCCCTGGGGCCAACGTCCTGACTTTC

clone size: NA
J gene: TRBJ1-5
V gene: TRBV29-1
D gene: NA
CDR3 protein: CSVTGFGGQPQHF
CDR3 DNA: TGCAGCGTAACGGGGTTCGGGGGTCAGCCCCAGCATTTT

clone size: NA
J gene: TRBJ2-1
V gene: TRBV4-1
D gene: NA
CDR3 protein: CASSPQLGQQFF
CDR3 DNA: TGCGCCAGCAGCCCCCAACTGGGACAGCAGTTCTTC

clone size: few
J gene: TRBJ1-2
V gene: TRBV20-1
D gene: NA
CDR3 protein: CSAGGAGSGAGDYTF
CDR3 DNA: TGCAGTGCTGGAGGAGCAGGATCGGGGGCCGGAGACTACACCTTC

clone size: NA
J gene: TRBJ2-1
V gene: TRBV9
D gene: TRBD2
CDR3 protein: CASSSLGAGGYNEQFF
CDR3 DNA: TGTGCCAGCAGCTCCCTTGGGGCGGGGGGATACAATGAGCAGTTCTTC

clone size: few
J gene: TRBJ2-7
V gene: TRBV20-1
D gene: TRBD2
CDR3 protein: CSAGRLAGSYEQYF
CDR3 DNA: TGCAGTGCTGGGAGGCTAGCGGGCTCCTACGAGCAGTACTTC

clone size: NA
J gene: TRBJ2-2
V gene: TRBV20-1
D gene: NA
CDR3 protein: CSGASGYGNTGGLFF
CDR3 DNA: TGCAGTGGGGCAAGTGGATACGGGAACACCGGGGGGCTGTTTTTT

clone size: NA
J gene: TRBJ2-7
V gene: TRBV29-1
D gene: TRBD2
CDR3 protein: CSVEVLAGGSYEQYF
CDR3 DNA: TGCAGCGTTGAGGTTCTAGCGGGGGGCTCCTACGAGCAGTACTTC

clone size: NA
J gene: TRBJ2-1
V gene: TRBV10-3
D gene: TRBD1
CDR3 protein: CAISPGQGSDNEQFF
CDR3 DNA: TGTGCCATCAGCCCGGGACAGGGGTCGGATAATGAGCAGTTCTTC

clone size: NA
J gene: TRBJ2-7
V gene: TRBV7-6
D gene: TRBD2
CDR3 protein: CASSLGPGTSGLWASYEQYF
CDR3 DNA: TGTGCCAGCAGCTTAGGCCCGGGGACTAGCGGGCTGTGGGCCTCCTACGAGCAGTACTTC

clone size: few
J gene: TRBJ2-3
V gene: TRBV3-1
D gene: NA
CDR3 protein: CASSQDGVGDTQYF
CDR3 DNA: TGTGCCAGCAGCCAAGACGGGGTGGGAGATACGCAGTATTTT

clone size: NA
J gene: TRBJ2-7
V gene: TRBV9
D gene: NA
CDR3 protein: CASSFRSGTHPYEQYF
CDR3 DNA: TGTGCCAGCAGCTTCCGAAGTGGGACGCACCCCTACGAGCAGTACTTC

clone size: NA
J gene: TRBJ2-5
V gene: TRBV6-2/TRBV6-3
D gene: TRBD2
CDR3 protein: CASSYGSSGGETQYF
CDR3 DNA: TGTGCCAGCAGTTACGGCTCTAGCGGGGGAGAGACCCAGTACTTC

clone size: many
J gene: TRBJ2-1
V gene: TRBV7-3
D gene: TRBD1
CDR3 protein: CASRFGTGSYNEQFF
CDR3 DNA: TGTGCCAGCAGATTTGGGACAGGATCCTACAATGAGCAGTTCTTC

clone size: few
J gene: TRBJ2-5
V gene: TRBV5-1
D gene: NA
CDR3 protein: CASSTRDVETQYF
CDR3 DNA: TGCGCCAGCAGCACAAGGGACGTAGAGACCCAGTACTTC

clone size: few
J gene: TRBJ1-1
V gene: TRBV7-9
D gene: NA
CDR3 protein: CASSYSPGPTEAFF
CDR3 DNA: TGTGCCAGCAGCTACAGTCCGGGACCCACTGAAGCTTTCTTT

clone size: NA
J gene: TRBJ1-2
V gene: TRBV6-5
D gene: NA
CDR3 protein: CASSSPPVVSLNFYGYTF
CDR3 DNA: TGTGCCAGCAGTTCACCACCGGTGGTCTCATTAAACTTCTATGGCTACACCTTC

clone size: few
J gene: TRBJ2-7
V gene: TRBV20-1
D gene: NA
CDR3 protein: CSARDYRGGEQYF
CDR3 DNA: TGCAGTGCTAGAGATTACAGAGGGGGGGAGCAGTACTTC

clone size: NA
J gene: TRBJ2-2
V gene: TRBV7-2
D gene: NA
CDR3 protein: CASSPKVLGRELFF
CDR3 DNA: TGTGCCAGCAGCCCCAAAGTTCTAGGTCGGGAGCTGTTTTTT

clone size: many
J gene: TRBJ2-1
V gene: TRBV5-1
D gene: NA
CDR3 protein: CASSSGTAFSSYNEQFF
CDR3 DNA: TGCGCCAGCAGCTCTGGGACCGCCTTTAGCTCCTACAATGAGCAGTTCTTC